This T cell receptor beta chain derives from a study of blood T cell repertoires in COVID-19. Whole-study context: Acute-phase and convalescent COVID-19 samples originated in the United States, Italy and Spain.

CDR3 length: 15 residues. Trimming removed 0 bases from V and 9 bases from J; junction bases left unmatched: 7. Germline V gene sequence: CDR1 KGHSH, CDR2 LQKENI. Authors' analysis steps: Amplification with reference gene primers provided the estimates of nucleated cell counts. TCRdb keeps only in-frame clones here, not all; method: immunoSEQ multiplex PCR. V and J calls and clone size are given by that table; D and trimming were obtained from the DNA. Of 95,000 to 150,000 clones listed, around three quarters were seen once; the top ten hold roughly 17%. Sequenced material: peripheral blood. This sequence originates from a man between 60 and 75 years old with active or convalescent COVID-19. The genes are TRBV18 and TRBJ2-1; 8 bases agree with TRBD2. The DNA for the CDR3 is TGTGCCAGCTCACCACCGAAGAGCGGGAGTCGTGAGCAGTTCTTC. Its translation is CASSPPKSGSREQFF.